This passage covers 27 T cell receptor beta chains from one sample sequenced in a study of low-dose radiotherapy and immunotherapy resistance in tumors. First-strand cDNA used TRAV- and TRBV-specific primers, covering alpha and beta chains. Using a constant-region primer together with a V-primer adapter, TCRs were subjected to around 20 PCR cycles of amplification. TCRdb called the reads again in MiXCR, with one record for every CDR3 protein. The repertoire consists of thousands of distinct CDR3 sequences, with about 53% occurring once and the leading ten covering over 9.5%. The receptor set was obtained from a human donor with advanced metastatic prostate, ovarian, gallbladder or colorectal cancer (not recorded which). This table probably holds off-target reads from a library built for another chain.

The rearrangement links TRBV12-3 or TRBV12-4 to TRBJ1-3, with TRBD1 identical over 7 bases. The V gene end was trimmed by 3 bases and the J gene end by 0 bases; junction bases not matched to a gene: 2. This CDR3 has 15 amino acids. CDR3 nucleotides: TGTGCCAGCAGTTTGGGGGACAGCTCTGGAAACACCATATATTTT. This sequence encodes CASSLGDSSGNTIYF.

The DNA for the CDR3 is TGTGCCAGCAGGACCACATGGGGGGAGCTGTTTTTT. This gives the protein CASRTTWGELFF. This chain links TRBV28 with TRBJ2-2, with no clear D. The CDR3 runs 12 residues. The V and J ends lost 6 bases and 8 bases respectively, with 10 bases between them. Germline V gene data show CDR1 as MDHEN and CDR2 as SYDVKM. Filled out from reference TRBV28 and TRBJ2-2, the complete variable domain reads DVKVTQSSRYLVKRTGEKVFLECVQDMDHENMFWYRQDPGLGLRLIYFSYDVKMKEKGDIPEGYSVSREKKERFSLILESASTNQTSMYLCASRTTWGELFFGEGSRLTVL.

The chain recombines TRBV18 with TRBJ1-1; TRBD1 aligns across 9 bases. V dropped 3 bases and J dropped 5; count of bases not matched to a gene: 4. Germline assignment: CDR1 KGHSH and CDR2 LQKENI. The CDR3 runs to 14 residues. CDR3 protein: CASSPTGGETEAFF. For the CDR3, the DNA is TGTGCCAGCTCACCGACAGGGGGGGAGACTGAAGCTTTCTTT.

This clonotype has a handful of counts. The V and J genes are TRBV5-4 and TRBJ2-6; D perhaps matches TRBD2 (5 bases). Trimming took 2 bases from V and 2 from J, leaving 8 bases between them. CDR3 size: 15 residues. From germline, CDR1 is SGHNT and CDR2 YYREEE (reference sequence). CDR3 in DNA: TGTGCCAGCAGCTTTGAGGGAACTGGGGCCAACGTCCTGACTTTC. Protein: CASSFEGTGANVLTF.

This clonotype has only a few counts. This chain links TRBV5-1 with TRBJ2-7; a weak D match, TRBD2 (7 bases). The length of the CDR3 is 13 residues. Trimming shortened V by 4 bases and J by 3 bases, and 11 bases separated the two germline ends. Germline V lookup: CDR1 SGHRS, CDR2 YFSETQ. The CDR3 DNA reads TGCGCCAGCAGCAGGGGGGGAGTCTACGAGCAGTACTTC. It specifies CASSRGGVYEQYF.

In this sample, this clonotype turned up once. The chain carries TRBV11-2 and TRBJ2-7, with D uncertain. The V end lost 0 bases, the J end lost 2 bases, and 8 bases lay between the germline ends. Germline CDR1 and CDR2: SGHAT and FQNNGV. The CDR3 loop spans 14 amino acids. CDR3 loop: CASSLDVLAYEQYF. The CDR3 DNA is TGTGCCAGCAGCTTAGATGTCTTAGCCTACGAGCAGTACTTC.

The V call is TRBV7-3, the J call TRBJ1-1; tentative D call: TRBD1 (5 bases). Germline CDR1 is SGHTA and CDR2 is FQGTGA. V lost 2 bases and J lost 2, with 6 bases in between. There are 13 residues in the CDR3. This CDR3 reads CASSLQGNTEAFF. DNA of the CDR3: TGTGCCAGCAGCTTACAGGGAAACACTGAAGCTTTCTTT.

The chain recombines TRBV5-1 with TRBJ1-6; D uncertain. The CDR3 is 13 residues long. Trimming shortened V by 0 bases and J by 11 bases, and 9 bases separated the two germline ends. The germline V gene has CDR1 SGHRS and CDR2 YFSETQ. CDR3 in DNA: TGCGCCAGCAGCTTGGTAGGCGGTGCACCCCTCCACTTT. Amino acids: CASSLVGGAPLHF.

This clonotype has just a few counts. CDR3 loop: CASSESRWSEQYF. The CDR3 region has the DNA TGCGCCAGCAGTGAGTCGAGGTGGTCCGAGCAGTACTTC. This rearrangement joins TRBV10-2 to TRBJ2-7; D uncertain. V shed 0 bases and J shed 6 bases, with 9 bases lying between them. Germline V gene data show CDR1 as WSHSY and CDR2 as SAAADI. This CDR3 region has 13 residues.

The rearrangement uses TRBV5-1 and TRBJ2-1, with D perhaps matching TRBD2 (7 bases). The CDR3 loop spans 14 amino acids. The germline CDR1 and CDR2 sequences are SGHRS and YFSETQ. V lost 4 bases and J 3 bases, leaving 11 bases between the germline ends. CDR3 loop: CASSEGGDYNEQFF. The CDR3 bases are TGCGCCAGCAGCGAAGGGGGGGACTACAATGAGCAGTTCTTC.

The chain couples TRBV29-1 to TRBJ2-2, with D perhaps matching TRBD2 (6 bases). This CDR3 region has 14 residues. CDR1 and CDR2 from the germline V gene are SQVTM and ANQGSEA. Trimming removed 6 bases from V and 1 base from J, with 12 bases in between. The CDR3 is CSVRDFLNTGELFF. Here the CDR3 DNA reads TGCAGCGTGAGGGACTTCTTGAACACCGGGGAGCTGTTTTTT.

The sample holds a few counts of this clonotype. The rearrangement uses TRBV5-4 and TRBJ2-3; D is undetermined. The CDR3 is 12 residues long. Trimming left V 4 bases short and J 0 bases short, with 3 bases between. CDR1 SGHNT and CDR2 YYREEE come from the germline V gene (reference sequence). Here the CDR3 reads CASSGSTDTQYF. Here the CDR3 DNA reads TGTGCCAGCAGCGGCAGCACAGATACGCAGTATTTT.

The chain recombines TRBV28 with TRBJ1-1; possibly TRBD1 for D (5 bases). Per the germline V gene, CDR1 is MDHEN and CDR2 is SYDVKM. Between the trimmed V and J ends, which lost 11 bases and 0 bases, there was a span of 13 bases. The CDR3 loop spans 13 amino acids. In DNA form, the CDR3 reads TGTGCCGGGGGTGCAGCTTTGAACACTGAAGCTTTCTTT. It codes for CAGGAALNTEAFF.

The CDR3, as DNA: TGCGCCAGCAGCCCGACTAGCGGGAACTACGAGCAGTACTTC. It yields the protein CASSPTSGNYEQYF. The chain couples TRBV5-1 to TRBJ2-7, with 11 positions matching TRBD2. The germline gives CDR1 SGHRS, CDR2 YFSETQ. The CDR3 covers 14 residues. Trimming took 4 bases from V and 3 from J; bases not matched to a gene: 3.

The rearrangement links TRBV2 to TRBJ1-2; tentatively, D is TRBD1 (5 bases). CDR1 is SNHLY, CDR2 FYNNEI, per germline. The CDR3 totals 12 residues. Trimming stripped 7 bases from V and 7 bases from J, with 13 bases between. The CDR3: CASNPAGFGYTF. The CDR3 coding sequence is TGTGCCAGCAATCCTGCAGGGTTTGGCTACACCTTC. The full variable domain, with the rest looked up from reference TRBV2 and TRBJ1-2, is EPEVTQTPSHQVTQMGQEVILRCVPISNHLYFYWYRQILGQKVEFLVSFYNNEISEKSEIFDDQFSVERPDGSNFTLKIRSTKLEDSAMYFCASNPAGFGYTFGSGTRLTVV.

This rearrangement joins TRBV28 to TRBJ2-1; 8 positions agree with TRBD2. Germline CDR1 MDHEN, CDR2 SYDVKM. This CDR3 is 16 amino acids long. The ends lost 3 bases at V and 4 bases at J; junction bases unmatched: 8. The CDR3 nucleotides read TGTGCCAGCAGTTTCCCCACTAGCGGTCGGTACAATGAGCAGTTCTTC. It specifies CASSFPTSGRYNEQFF.

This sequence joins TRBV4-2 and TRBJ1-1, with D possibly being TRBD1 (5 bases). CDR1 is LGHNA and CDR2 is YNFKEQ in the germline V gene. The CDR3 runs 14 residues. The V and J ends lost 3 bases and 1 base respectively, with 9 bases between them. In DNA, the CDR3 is TGTGCCAGCAGCCATCCTACAGGGAACACTGAAGCTTTCTTT. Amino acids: CASSHPTGNTEAFF.

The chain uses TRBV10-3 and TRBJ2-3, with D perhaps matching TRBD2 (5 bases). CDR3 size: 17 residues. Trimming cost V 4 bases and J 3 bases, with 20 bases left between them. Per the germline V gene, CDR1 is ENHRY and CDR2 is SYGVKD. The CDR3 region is CAISGSSFPLETDTQYF. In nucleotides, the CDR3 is TGTGCCATCAGTGGGTCTAGCTTCCCCCTGGAGACAGATACGCAGTATTTT.

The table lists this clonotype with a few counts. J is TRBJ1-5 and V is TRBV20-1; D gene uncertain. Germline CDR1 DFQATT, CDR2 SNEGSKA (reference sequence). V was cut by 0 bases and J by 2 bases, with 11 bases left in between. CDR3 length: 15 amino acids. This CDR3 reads CSARDHRVGNQPQHF. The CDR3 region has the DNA TGCAGTGCTAGAGATCACCGGGTGGGCAATCAGCCCCAGCATTTT.

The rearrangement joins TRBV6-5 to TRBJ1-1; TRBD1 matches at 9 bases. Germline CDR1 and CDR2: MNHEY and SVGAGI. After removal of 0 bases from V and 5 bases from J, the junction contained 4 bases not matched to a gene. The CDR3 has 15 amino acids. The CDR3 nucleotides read TGTGCCAGCAGTTACTCGGGGACAGGGAAAACTGAAGCTTTCTTT. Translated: CASSYSGTGKTEAFF.

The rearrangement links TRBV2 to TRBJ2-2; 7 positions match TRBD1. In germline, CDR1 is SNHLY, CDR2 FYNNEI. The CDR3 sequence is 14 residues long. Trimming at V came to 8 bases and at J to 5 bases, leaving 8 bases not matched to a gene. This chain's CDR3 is CASGDRVQTGELFF. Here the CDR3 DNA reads TGTGCCAGCGGAGACAGGGTACAGACCGGGGAGCTGTTTTTT.

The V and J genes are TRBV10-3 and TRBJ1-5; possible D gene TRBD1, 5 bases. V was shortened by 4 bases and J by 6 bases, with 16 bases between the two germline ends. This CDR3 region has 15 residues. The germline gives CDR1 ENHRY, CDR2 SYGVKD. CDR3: CAISGGQGVGQPQHF. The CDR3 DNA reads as TGTGCCATCAGTGGTGGTCAAGGGGTGGGTCAGCCCCAGCATTTT.

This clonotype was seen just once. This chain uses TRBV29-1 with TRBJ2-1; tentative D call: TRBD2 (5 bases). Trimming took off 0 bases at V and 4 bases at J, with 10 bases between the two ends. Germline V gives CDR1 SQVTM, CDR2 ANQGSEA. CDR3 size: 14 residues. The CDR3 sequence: CSVEDPTRYNEQFF. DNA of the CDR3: TGCAGCGTTGAAGATCCCACTAGGTACAATGAGCAGTTCTTC.

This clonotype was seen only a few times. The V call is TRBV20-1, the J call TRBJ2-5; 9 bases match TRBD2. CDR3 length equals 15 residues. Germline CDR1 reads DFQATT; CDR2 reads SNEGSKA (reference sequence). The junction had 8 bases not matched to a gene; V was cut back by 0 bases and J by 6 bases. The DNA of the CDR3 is TGCAGTGCTAGAGATGGCGGGAGGGCCGGGAAGACCCAGTACTTC. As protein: CSARDGGRAGKTQYF.

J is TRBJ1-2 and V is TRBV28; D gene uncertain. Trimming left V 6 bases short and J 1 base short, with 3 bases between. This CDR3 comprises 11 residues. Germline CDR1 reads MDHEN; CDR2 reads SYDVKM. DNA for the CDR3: TGTGCCAGCAGGGATAACTATGGCTACACCTTC. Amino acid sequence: CASRDNYGYTF.

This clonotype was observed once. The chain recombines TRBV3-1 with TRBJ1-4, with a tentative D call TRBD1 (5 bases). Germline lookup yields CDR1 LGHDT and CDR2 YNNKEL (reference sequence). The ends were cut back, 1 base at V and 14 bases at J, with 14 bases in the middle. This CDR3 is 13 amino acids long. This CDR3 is CASSQGQFDHLFF. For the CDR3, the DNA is TGTGCCAGCAGCCAAGGACAGTTCGACCATCTGTTTTTT. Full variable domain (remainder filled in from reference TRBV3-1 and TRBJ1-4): DTAVSQTPKYLVTQMGNDKSIKCEQNLGHDTMYWYKQDSKKFLKIMFSYNNKELIINETVPNRFSPKSPDKAHLNLHINSLELGDSAVYFCASSQGQFDHLFFGSGTQLSVL.

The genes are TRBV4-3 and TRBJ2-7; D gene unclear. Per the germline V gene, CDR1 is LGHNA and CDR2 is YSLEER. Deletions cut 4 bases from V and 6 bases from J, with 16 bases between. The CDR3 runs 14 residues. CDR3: CASSLDLGSAEQYF. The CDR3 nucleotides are TGCGCCAGCAGCCTCGACTTGGGGTCTGCCGAGCAGTACTTC.